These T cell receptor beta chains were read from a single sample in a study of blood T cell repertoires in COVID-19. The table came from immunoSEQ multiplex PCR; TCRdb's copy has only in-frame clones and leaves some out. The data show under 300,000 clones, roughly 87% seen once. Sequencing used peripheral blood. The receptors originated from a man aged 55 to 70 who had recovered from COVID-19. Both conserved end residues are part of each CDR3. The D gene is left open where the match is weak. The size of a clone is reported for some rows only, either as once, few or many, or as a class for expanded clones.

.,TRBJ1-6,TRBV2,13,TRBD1,TGTGCCAGCACTCAGGGGGCTAATTCACCCCTCCACTTT,CASTQGANSPLHF
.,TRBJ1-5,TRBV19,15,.,TGTGCCAGTATTGGGCAGGGTATGGGCAATCAGCCCCAGCATTTT,CASIGQGMGNQPQHF
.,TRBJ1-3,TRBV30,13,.,TGTGCCTGGAGTCAGGGCTCTGGAAACACCATATATTTT,CAWSQGSGNTIYF
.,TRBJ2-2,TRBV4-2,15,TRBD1,TGTGCCAGCAGCCATGACAGGGGGCTCACCGGGGAGCTGTTTTTT,CASSHDRGLTGELFF
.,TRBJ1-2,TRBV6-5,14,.,TGTGCCAGCACCCAACGGCCGGCGGGGGGTGGCTACACCTTC,CASTQRPAGGGYTF
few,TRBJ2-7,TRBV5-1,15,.,TGCGCCAGCAGCTCCCAGCGCGGGGTACTCTACGAGCAGTACTTC,CASSSQRGVLYEQYF
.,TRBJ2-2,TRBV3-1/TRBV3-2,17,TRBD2,TGTGCCAGCAGCCAAGGACTAGCGGGGAGTAACACCGGGGAGCTGTTTTTT,CASSQGLAGSNTGELFF
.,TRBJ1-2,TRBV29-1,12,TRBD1,TGCAGCGTAGGGGGACAGAACTATGGCTACACCTTC,CSVGGQNYGYTF
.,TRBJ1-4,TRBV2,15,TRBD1,TGTGCCAGCAGTGAAGTTCGGACAGGGCAGGAAAAACTGTTTTTT,CASSEVRTGQEKLFF
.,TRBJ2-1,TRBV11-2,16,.,TGTGCCAGCAGCTTTTTTCTAGGTTACCAGTACAATGAGCAGTTCTTC,CASSFFLGYQYNEQFF
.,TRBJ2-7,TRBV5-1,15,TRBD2,TGCGCCAGCAGCTTGGCCCCCCGGGGACTAGACGAGCAGTACTTC,CASSLAPRGLDEQYF
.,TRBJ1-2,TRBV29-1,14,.,TGCAGCGTTATTAGCCCCGGGACTAACTATGGCTACACCTTC,CSVISPGTNYGYTF
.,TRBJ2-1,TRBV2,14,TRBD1,TGTGCCAGCAGTGGACAGGGTTCTTACAATGAGCAGTTCTTC,CASSGQGSYNEQFF
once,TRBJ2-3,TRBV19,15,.,TGTGCCAGTAGTATAGATCAGATCGGCACAGATACGCAGTATTTT,CASSIDQIGTDTQYF
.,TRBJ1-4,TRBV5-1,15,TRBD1,TGCGCCAGCAGCCTGTCCGGGACAGCAAATGAAAAACTGTTTTTT,CASSLSGTANEKLFF
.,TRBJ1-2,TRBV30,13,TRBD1,TGTGCCTGGAATCGGGACAGGGGCTATGGCTACACCTTC,CAWNRDRGYGYTF
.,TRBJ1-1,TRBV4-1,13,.,TGCGCCAGCAGCCAAGTAGGGGACACTGAAGCTTTCTTT,CASSQVGDTEAFF
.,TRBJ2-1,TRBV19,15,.,TGTGCCAGTACTCCCTCAGCGAACTCCTACAATGAGCAGTTCTTC,CASTPSANSYNEQFF
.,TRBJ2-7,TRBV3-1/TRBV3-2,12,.,TGTGCCAGCAGCCAGGCAGGGTACGAGCAGTACTTC,CASSQAGYEQYF
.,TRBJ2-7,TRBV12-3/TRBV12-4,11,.,TGTGCCAGCAGTTTAATCGGCGAGCAGTACTTC,CASSLIGEQYF
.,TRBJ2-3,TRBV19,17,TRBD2,TGTGCCAGTAGAATTTTTGGAGTAGCGGGGGACTCAGATACGCAGTATTTT,CASRIFGVAGDSDTQYF
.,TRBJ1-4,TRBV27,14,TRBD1,TGTGCCAGCAGCTACAGGGGAACTAATGAAAAACTGTTTTTT,CASSYRGTNEKLFF
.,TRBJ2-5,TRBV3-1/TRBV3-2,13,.,TGTGCCAGCAGCCAGGGTTGGGGCGGGACCCAGTACTTC,CASSQGWGGTQYF
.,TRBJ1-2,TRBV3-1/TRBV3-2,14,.,TGTGCCAGCAAAACTCAGGGGAGCGGCTATGGCTACACCTTC,CASKTQGSGYGYTF
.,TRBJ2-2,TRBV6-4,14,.,TGTGCCAGCAGTGATGAAGGGGACACCGGGGAGCTGTTTTTT,CASSDEGDTGELFF
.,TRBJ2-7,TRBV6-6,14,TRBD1,TGTGCCAGCAGCAGGACAGGGGGTCGGTACGAGCAGTACTTC,CASSRTGGRYEQYF
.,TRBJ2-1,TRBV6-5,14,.,TGTGCCAGCAGCCGACAGAGCTCCTACAATGAGCAGTTCTTC,CASSRQSSYNEQFF
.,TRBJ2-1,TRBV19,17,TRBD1,TGTGCCAGTAGTATGGAGACAGGGCCCCTCTCCTACAATGAGCAGTTCTTC,CASSMETGPLSYNEQFF
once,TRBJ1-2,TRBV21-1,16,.,TGTGCCAGCAGCAAAGCGGTGGCAGGGCTAAGTTATGGCTACACCTTC,CASSKAVAGLSYGYTF
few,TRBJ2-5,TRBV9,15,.,TGTGCCAGCAGCGCCCGGCAGGGCGTAGGAGAGACCCAGTACTTC,CASSARQGVGETQYF
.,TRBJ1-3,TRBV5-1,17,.,TGCGCCAGCAGCTTGGCGGGGCGGACACAGGGAGGAAACACCATATATTTT,CASSLAGRTQGGNTIYF
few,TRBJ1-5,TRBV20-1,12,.,TGCAGTGCTAGTCTATATAATCAGCCCCAGCATTTT,CSASLYNQPQHF
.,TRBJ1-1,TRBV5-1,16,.,TGCGCCAGCAGCAAAGACCCTAGGGGTTTGAACACTGAAGCTTTCTTT,CASSKDPRGLNTEAFF
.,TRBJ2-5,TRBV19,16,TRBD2,TGTGCCAGTAGTATAGTCGGTCCGGGGGGGAAAGAGACCCAGTACTTC,CASSIVGPGGKETQYF
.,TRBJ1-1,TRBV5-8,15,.,TGTGCCAGCAGGGCTGGGAGACAAATGAACACTGAAGCTTTCTTT,CASRAGRQMNTEAFF
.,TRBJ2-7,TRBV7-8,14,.,TGTGCCAGCAGCTCAAGTCAGGGATCCTACGAGCAGTACTTC,CASSSSQGSYEQYF
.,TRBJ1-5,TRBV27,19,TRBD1,TGTGCCAGCAGTTTATCCTCATTTCGGACAGGGGGAGGCAATCAGCCCCAGCATTTT,CASSLSSFRTGGGNQPQHF
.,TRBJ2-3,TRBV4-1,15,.,TGCGCCAGCAGCCAAGGGATTAGCGGTCCAGATACGCAGTATTTT,CASSQGISGPDTQYF
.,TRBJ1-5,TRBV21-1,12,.,TGTGCCAGCAGCATACAGGGACGGCCCCAGCATTTT,CASSIQGRPQHF
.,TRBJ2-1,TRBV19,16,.,TGTGCCAGTAGTATAGAGGGCGGGGTCTCCTACAATGAGCAGTTCTTC,CASSIEGGVSYNEQFF
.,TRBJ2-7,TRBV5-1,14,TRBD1,TGCGCCAGCAGCTTGGACGGGACAGTCTACGAGCAGTACTTC,CASSLDGTVYEQYF
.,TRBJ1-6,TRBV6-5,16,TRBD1,TGTGCCAGCAGTTTTTCGGGGACAGGGGGAAATTCACCCCTCCACTTT,CASSFSGTGGNSPLHF
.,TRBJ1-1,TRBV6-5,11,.,TGTGCCACCAAGCTAAACACTGAAGCTTTCTTT,CATKLNTEAFF
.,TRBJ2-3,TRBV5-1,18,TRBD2,TGCGCCAGCAGCTTTCAAGGAAATAGCGGGAGGAGCACAGATACGCAGTATTTT,CASSFQGNSGRSTDTQYF
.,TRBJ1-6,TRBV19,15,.,TGTGCCAGTAGCTCACAGGGCGGAAATAATTCACCCCTCCACTTT,CASSSQGGNNSPLHF
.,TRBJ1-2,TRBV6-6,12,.,TGTGCCAGCCTGGGGGGTGACTATGGCTACACCTTC,CASLGGDYGYTF
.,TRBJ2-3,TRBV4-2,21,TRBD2,TGTGCCAGCAGCCAAGAATCTGGAGCGGGGGCCCTCTCGACAAACACAGATACGCAGTATTTT,CASSQESGAGALSTNTDTQYF
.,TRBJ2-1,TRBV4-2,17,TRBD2,TGTGCCAGCAGCCAAGATCAGGGCGGGGGGGCCTTGAATGAGCAGTTCTTC,CASSQDQGGGALNEQFF
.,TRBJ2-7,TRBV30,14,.,TGTGCCTGGAACGGGGGGGACAGCTTCTACGAGCAGTACTTC,CAWNGGDSFYEQYF
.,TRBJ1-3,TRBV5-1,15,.,TGCGCCAGCAGCTTGTCCGGGGGGCAAGGAAACACCATATATTTT,CASSLSGGQGNTIYF